The 10 T cell receptor beta chains below were found in one sample sequenced in a study of T cells in Graves' hyperthyroidism and ophthalmopathy (dated by TCRdb to between 2017 and 2020). The library was generated by multiplex PCR. Reads for this sample came from an Illumina HiSeq 2000. The TCR beta CDR3 regions were amplified from the RNA transcripts. A first-round RT-PCR of the TCR CDR3 used the HTBI primer set with the Qiagen OneStep RT-PCR kit. TCRdb took the public reads, trimmed them with fastp at Q25, ran MiXCR for clone calling and kept in-frame beta chains. Rows matching on CDR3 protein sequence are summarized as one entry with the most common DNA and genes. This sample is represented by 450,000 to 650,000 distinct CDR3 sequences; 13% to 15% of them were singletons. Around 7% of the sample comes from the top ten. The sequenced sample was blood. The source is a woman aged 18-29 years with Graves' ophthalmopathy.

The sample holds many counts of this clonotype. V usage is TRBV20-1 and J usage is TRBJ2-7, with 13 bases fitting TRBD2. CDR3 size: 13 residues. Trimming took 6 bases from V and 6 from J; bases not matched to a gene: 5. Germline CDR1 DFQATT, CDR2 SNEGSKA (reference sequence). The CDR3 loop reads CSARTSGSAEQYF. CDR3 in DNA: TGCAGTGCGCGGACTAGCGGGAGTGCCGAGCAGTACTTC.

This clonotype was seen more than once but under ten times. This chain uses TRBV6-1 with TRBJ2-7; 9 nucleotides align to TRBD1. Germline trimming cut 5 bases from V and 2 bases from J; bases unmatched to any gene: 7. The germline gives CDR1 MNHNS, CDR2 SASEGT. This CDR3 is 15 amino acids long. In nucleotides, the CDR3 is TGTGCCAGCAGTCCCGGGGACAGGGCCCCCTACGAGCAGTACTTC. The encoded protein is CASSPGDRAPYEQYF.

In its sample, this clonotype was seen many times. V is TRBV4-3 and J is TRBJ2-7, with 9 bases fitting TRBD1. The CDR3 spans 16 residues. Germline V lookup: CDR1 LGHNA, CDR2 YSLEER. Unmatched junction bases numbered 5, after V lost 0 bases and J lost 2 bases. CDR3 nucleotide sequence: TGCGCCAGCAGCCAAGATCTGGGGACAGGGACCTACGAGCAGTACTTC. This codes for CASSQDLGTGTYEQYF.

This clonotype appeared many times. The V gene is TRBV15, the J gene TRBJ2-5, with TRBD2 matching over 9 bases. The germline V gene encodes CDR1 LNHNV and CDR2 YYDKDF (reference sequence). V lost 8 bases, J lost 4 bases, and 14 bases stayed unmatched. The CDR3 covers 16 residues. This CDR3 reads CATQPSLAGSVETQYF. The CDR3 DNA reads TGTGCCACCCAACCATCGCTAGCGGGATCTGTAGAGACCCAGTACTTC.

J is TRBJ1-1 and V is TRBV18, with TRBD1 identical over 9 bases. The V gene's germline CDR1 is KGHSH and CDR2 LQKENI. V shed 3 bases, J shed 6 bases, and the junction held 5 bases outside the gene matches. CDR3 length equals 14 residues. The CDR3 sequence: CASSPGQGLAEAFF. The CDR3 region has the DNA TGTGCCAGCTCACCGGGACAGGGTCTTGCTGAAGCTTTCTTT.

This clonotype has only a few counts. This chain connects TRBV28 to TRBJ2-3; 7 nucleotides align to TRBD2. CDR1 and CDR2 (germline): MDHEN, SYDVKM. The CDR3 extends over 14 amino acids. J gave up 6 bases and V 2 bases, and 5 bases lay outside the gene matches. The CDR3 bases are TGTGCCAGCAGTTTAAACGCGGGAGCGGATACGCAGTATTTT. Residues: CASSLNAGADTQYF.

The rearrangement uses TRBV20-1 and TRBJ2-7, with D possibly being TRBD1 (6 bases). The CDR3 has 12 amino acids. The V and J ends lost 8 bases and 4 bases respectively, with 15 bases between them. The germline V gene has CDR1 DFQATT and CDR2 SNEGSKA (reference sequence). CDR3 protein: CSSQWGPYEQYF. The CDR3 DNA reads TGCAGTTCTCAGTGGGGGCCGTACGAGCAGTACTTC.

This clonotype was seen only a few times. This chain links TRBV6-2 or TRBV6-3 with TRBJ2-3; a possible D gene is TRBD2 (5 bases). Germline assignment: CDR1 MNHEY and CDR2 SVGEGT. The V end was cut by 10 bases, the J end by 3 bases, with 14 bases between. There are 13 residues in the CDR3. CDR3 nucleotides: TGTGCCACCTACCTGTGGAGGACAGATACGCAGTATTTT. This gives the protein CATYLWRTDTQYF.

The chain is built from TRBV30 and TRBJ1-5; D unresolved. V was clipped by 3 bases and J by 7 bases, with 13 bases between them. Germline CDR1 reads GTSNPN; CDR2 reads SVGIG (reference sequence). The CDR3 sequence is 13 residues long. In DNA, the CDR3 is TGTGCCTGGAGCCCTACGGCCTACCAGCCCCAGCATTTT. Protein: CAWSPTAYQPQHF.

This clonotype was recorded many times. The CDR3 DNA sequence: TGTGCCAGCAGCTTAGACGAGTCTGTTGGGTACGAGCAGTACTTC. Protein product: CASSLDESVGYEQYF. The chain combines TRBV7-9 with TRBJ2-7; D not resolved. Germline CDR1 is SEHNR and CDR2 is FQNEAQ (reference sequence). This CDR3 spans 15 amino acids. With 1 base removed from V and 4 bases from J, the gap between germline ends came to 14 bases.